This TCR beta chain stems from a study of blood T cells in healthy people across ages. In terms of origin and age, donors were healthy Caucasian individuals from Russia aged about 6 to 90. The sample, approximately 10 milliliters of peripheral blood, was drawn from each donor. The germline CDR1 and CDR2 sequences are LNHNV and YYDKDF (reference sequence). The CDR3 runs 13 residues. Deletions cut 4 bases from V and 9 bases from J, with 13 bases between. On this clonotype itself: The target antigen is unknown.

Whole-study results and caveats: Researchers report that TCR beta diversity correlated strongly with naive T cell percentage.

The second PCR ran roughly 7 to 12 cycles with a sample-barcoded 5' primer and J-beta primers. The authors tagged each cDNA molecule using a template-switch adaptor with 12 random nucleotides. TCRdb used MiXCR to reprocess the 5' RACE reads, holding one entry per CDR3 protein. The data hold some 1.8 million distinct CDR3 sequences, with roughly two fifths observed a single time. This chain uses TRBV15 with TRBJ1-5, with D unclear. The sample comprised blood. The receptor was isolated from a human donor in good health. Here the CDR3 reads CATSMTGVTPQHF. DNA of the CDR3: TGTGCCACCAGCATGACGGGCGTGACGCCCCAGCATTTT.